This T cell receptor (beta chain) is drawn from a study of shared clonotypes between healthy human individuals. Donors, without exception, were Caucasian adults residing in Nashville, Tennessee. The authors ran the assay at deep level. The assay was immunoSEQ multiplex PCR, and TCRdb's table has in-frame clones only and misses some. This table has under 130,000 clones, around 71% appearing once. Germline V CDR1 and CDR2: MGHDK, SYGVNS. Trimming took off 5 bases at V and 3 bases at J, with 5 bases between the two ends. The CDR3 extends over 11 amino acids. V usage is TRBV25-1 and J usage is TRBJ2-7; D not certain. This sequence originates from a woman aged 25 to 39 in good health. Material: memory CD8+ T cells sorted from blood. Subset defined: CD45RO+ cells pooled with CCR7-negative TemRA cells. CDR3 DNA: TGTGCCAGCAGTCCAGACTACGAGCAGTACTTC. This encodes CASSPDYEQYF.